This passage covers 4 T cell receptor beta chains from one sample sequenced in a study of cytomegalovirus exposure and HLA in healthy donors. PCR employed 60 Vbeta and 13 Jbeta primers. The protocol was immunoSEQ multiplex PCR, while the TCRdb copy is restricted to in-frame clones and leaves out a portion. The table includes nearly 110,000 clones, 80% to 90% detected once. The specimen sequenced was PBMCs. Every receptor here comes from a middle-aged man in good health and CMV-seronegative.

The rearrangement uses TRBV6-1 and TRBJ2-5; possibly TRBD1 for D (5 bases). With 4 bases removed from V and 5 bases from J, the gap between germline ends came to 14 bases. The V gene's germline CDR1 is MNHNS and CDR2 SASEGT. The CDR3 is 14 amino acids. DNA for the CDR3: TGTGCCAGCAGTGCACAGGTGAGAGGTGAGACCCAGTACTTC. It yields the protein CASSAQVRGETQYF.

The chain carries TRBV6-1 and TRBJ1-2; D is unclear. CDR3 size: 14 residues. V shed 1 base and J shed 0 bases, with 6 bases lying between them. Germline assignment: CDR1 MNHNS and CDR2 SASEGT. CDR3 sequence reads: CASSEDRTNYGYTF. CDR3 nucleotide sequence: TGTGCCAGCAGTGAAGATAGAACTAACTATGGCTACACCTTC.

The V call is TRBV10-1, the J call TRBJ2-2, with a tentative D call TRBD1 (6 bases). Trimming took off 6 bases at V and 2 bases at J, with 10 bases between the two ends. This CDR3 spans 14 amino acids. Per the germline V gene, CDR1 is WNHNN and CDR2 is SYGVQD (reference sequence). CDR3 nucleotides: TGCGCCAGCAGGTCGGGACACAACACCGGGGAGCTGTTTTTT. It is translated as CASRSGHNTGELFF.

The gene calls are TRBV6-1 and TRBJ1-2; 10 nucleotides match TRBD1. V lost 3 bases and J lost 4; bases outside the gene matches: 11. Germline V CDR1 and CDR2: MNHNS, SASEGT. This CDR3 is built from 17 residues. CDR3 in DNA: TGTGCCAGCAGTGAGAGATACACCGGGACAGGGGCCTATGGCTACACCTTC. Residues: CASSERYTGTGAYGYTF.